This T cell receptor (beta chain) was sequenced in a study of identical twins. Study outcomes and limitations: The degree of excess twin sharing was weaker in beta out-of-frame sequences.

The CDR3 is 16 residues long. V dropped 2 bases and J dropped 5 bases, with 18 bases sitting between them. The V gene's germline CDR1 is SGHVS and CDR2 FNYEAQ. TCRdb processed the 5' RACE reads anew with MiXCR; each CDR3 protein has one entry. The data hold around 100,000 distinct CDR3 sequences, with 5.9% observed a single time. Many counts were recorded for this clonotype. The antigen is undetermined. Sequencing was performed on memory T cells sorted from blood. J is TRBJ1-1 and V is TRBV7-6; D unresolved. The receptor was derived from a woman in her 50s in good health. CDR3 bases: TGTGCCAGCAGCTTATCGGAGGGAGGGCTGGGAACTGAAGCTTTCTTT. Translated, it gives CASSLSEGGLGTEAFF.